This passage covers 9 T cell receptor beta chains from one sample sequenced in a study of CD8 T cells in Susac syndrome. RNA totalling roughly 0.5 to 1 ug underwent reverse transcription with random hexamers. TCRdb re-called the immunoSEQ multiplex PCR reads with MiXCR, one entry per CDR3 protein. The sample has 100,000 to 150,000 distinct CDR3 sequences; about 93% are singletons. Sequenced sample: CD8+ T cells from PBMCs. The receptors were gathered from a human donor with Susac syndrome.

This chain links TRBV12-3 or TRBV12-4 with TRBJ2-1; perhaps D is TRBD1 or TRBD2 (6 bases each). Trimming took 4 bases from V and 8 from J, leaving 15 bases between them. The CDR3 is made up of 14 amino acids. The CDR3: CASSSMGGADEQFF. The CDR3 nucleotides read TGTGCCAGCAGTTCCATGGGGGGCGCCGATGAGCAGTTCTTC.

This clonotype was picked up a small number of times. A read error may produce the germline difference seen at one junction end. V usage is TRBV5-1 and J usage is TRBJ2-7; the match to TRBD2 covers 9 bases. Germline CDR1 reads SGHRS; CDR2 reads YFSETQ. CDR3 length equals 14 residues. CDR3 loop: CASSLAGSSYEQYF. In nucleotides, the CDR3 is TGTGCCAGCAGTCTAGCGGGAAGCTCCTACGAGCAGTACTTC.

The rearrangement uses TRBV30 and TRBJ1-4; TRBD1 might be the D (5 bases). The CDR3 runs to 14 residues. Trimming shortened V by 1 base and J by 8 bases, and 14 bases separated the two germline ends. The V gene's germline CDR1 is GTSNPN and CDR2 SVGIG (reference sequence). The CDR3 DNA is TGTGCCTGGAGTGAAGGGAGGGGCGACGAAAAACTGTTTTTT. It encodes CAWSEGRGDEKLFF.

The chain employs TRBV15 and TRBJ2-7, with D perhaps matching TRBD2 (7 bases). There are 14 residues in the CDR3. CDR1 LNHNV and CDR2 YYDKDF come from the germline V gene (reference sequence). V lost 0 bases, J lost 5 bases, and 11 bases lay in between. CDR3 in amino acids: CATSRDWGGDEQYF. The CDR3 region has the DNA TGTGCCACCAGCAGAGATTGGGGGGGCGACGAGCAGTACTTC.

The V and J genes are TRBV4-3 and TRBJ1-1; D not resolved. The length of the CDR3 is 13 residues. Germline CDR1 is LGHNA and CDR2 is YSLEER. The V end lost 1 base, the J end lost 5 bases, and 8 bases lay between the germline ends. The CDR3 here is CASSQVALTEAFF. DNA of the CDR3: TGCGCCAGCAGCCAAGTGGCTCTGACTGAAGCTTTCTTT.

J is TRBJ1-6 and V is TRBV6-1; 10 bases fit TRBD1. The CDR3 has 16 residues. Trimming cost V 7 bases and J 6 bases; bases outside gene matches: 9. The germline gives CDR1 MNHNS, CDR2 SASEGT. The CDR3 protein is CASTRGTGDSNSPLHF. CDR3 bases: TGTGCCAGCACTCGGGGGACAGGGGACAGTAATTCACCCCTCCACTTT.

The J gene is TRBJ2-1, the V gene TRBV9; 10 nucleotides agree with TRBD2. CDR1 is SGDLS and CDR2 is YYNGEE in the germline V gene. The CDR3 length is 15 residues. With V trimmed by 3 bases and J by 2 bases, 2 bases remained unmatched. CDR3 sequence (DNA): TGTGCCAGCAGCGCTAGCGGGGGCACCTACAATGAGCAGTTCTTC. This gives the protein CASSASGGTYNEQFF. The variable domain in full, with the rest retrieved from reference TRBV9 and TRBJ2-1, is DSGVTQTPKHLITATGQRVTLRCSPRSGDLSVYWYQQSLDQGLQFLIQYYNGEERAKGNILERFSAQQFPDLHSELNLSSLELGDSALYFCASSASGGTYNEQFFGPGTRLTVL.

This chain connects TRBV6-1 to TRBJ1-1; D is uncertain. Germline V lookup: CDR1 MNHNS, CDR2 SASEGT. CDR3 length: 14 amino acids. Trimming shortened V by 4 bases and J by 7 bases, and 16 bases separated the two germline ends. CDR3 sequence (DNA): TGTGCCAGCAGTGTTGCCCGGGAGGCCAATGAAGCTTTCTTT. Encoded protein: CASSVAREANEAFF.

The table lists this clonotype with a count of one. The chain recombines TRBV12-3 or TRBV12-4 with TRBJ2-5; 10 bases align to TRBD2. This CDR3 is built from 17 residues. V lost 5 bases to trimming and J lost 0 bases; unmatched junction nucleotides: 9. The CDR3 here is CASSPFSLAGYQETQYF. The CDR3 region has the DNA TGTGCCAGCAGTCCGTTCTCACTAGCGGGGTACCAAGAGACCCAGTACTTC.